This T cell receptor beta chain comes out of a study of beta chain features in type 1 diabetes. Study observations and caveats: Among patients with Type 1 diabetes, TCRB CDR3s were moderately but significantly shorter in every one of the four CD4+ subsets.

Stem cell-like memory, regulatory, central memory and naive CD4+ cells were sorted via CD45RO/CCR7/CD25/CD127/CD95/CD27. This clone was seen a few times. The target antigen is unknown. The study reverse transcribed the entire isolated RNA, so it sequenced expressed TCRB transcripts. Using immunoSEQ multiplex PCR, the repertoire was profiled, and TCRdb retains in-frame clones only, with some absent. Here the sample spans over 90,000 clones, over 25% being singletons. Per germline, CDR1 SEHNR and CDR2 FQNEAQ (reference sequence). The CDR3 consists of 16 residues. The V gene lost 2 bases and the J gene lost 4 bases, with 15 bases spanning the gap.

This chain links TRBV7-9 with TRBJ2-1; tentatively, D is TRBD2 (5 bases). The specimen sequenced was central memory CD4+ T cells from blood. This TCR was recovered from a woman between 18 and 29 years old with type 1 diabetes. For the CDR3, the DNA is TGTGCCAGCAGCTTAAAAGGAGTAGCGAGGTACAATGAGCAGTTCTTC. It translates to CASSLKGVARYNEQFF.